This TCR beta chain was sequenced during a study of CD8 T cells in Susac syndrome. Age- and sex-matched healthy donors served as the control group. TEMRA cells were enriched by FACS, and CD4+ and CD8+ T cells were negatively isolated. CDR3 length equals 15 residues. V gave up 8 bases and J gave up 10 bases, with 21 bases separating them. Roughly 0.45 to 1 ug RNA was reverse transcribed with random hexamers. Amplification of the TCR beta CDR3 was carried out by immunoSEQ multiplex PCR, which spanned a total of 54 Vbeta and 13 Jbeta segments. Each CDR3 protein is one row after TCRdb ran MiXCR on the immunoSEQ multiplex PCR reads. The sample holds about 69,000 distinct CDR3 sequences, 95% seen once.

This TCR derives from a human donor in good health. Material for sequencing was CD8+ T cells from PBMCs. The chain is built from TRBV12-3 or TRBV12-4 and TRBJ1-6; perhaps TRBD1 as D (5 bases). The CDR3 here is CASWDFGEPGSPLHF. As DNA, the CDR3 is TGTGCCAGCTGGGACTTCGGAGAGCCGGGATCACCCCTCCACTTT.